This T cell receptor (beta chain) originates from a study of blood T cell repertoires in COVID-19 (dated by TCRdb to about 2020). Regarding the complete study: The collaborator samples originated in the United States, Italy and Spain and spanned the acute and convalescent phases of COVID-19. The material from the prospective study consisted of cDNA or gDNA derived from T cells, B-cell-depleted T cells, or PBMCs. Deeply sampled blood TCRbeta repertoires from subjects exposed to, actively infected with, or recovered from COVID-19 were included in the dataset. A freely available public database, intended as a resource for researchers studying the immune response to SARS-CoV-2, is where the repertoires were released. Samples were obtained from the ongoing ImmuneRACE study (first 160 participants) and from over 1,000 subjects provided by 6 global collaborators. A de-identified subject ID, COVID-19 status, age in years and sex were almost always included in the sample metadata. Where HLA class I and class II types were available, the types were taken from metadata supplied by the sample provider, not from assay-based typing. Study-wide conclusions, independent of this receptor: How much clinical and demographic metadata was included differed by source and by participant, and the metadata was provided uncurated.

In Seattle, one collaborating source enrolled patients while the infection was active and tracked those patients longitudinally over the course of disease. Whole blood was collected in K2EDTA tubes by collaborating institutions according to the institutions' own protocols. Collaborator samples were shipped for TCRbeta analysis as frozen whole blood, isolated PBMCs, or DNA extracted from either sample type. TCRbeta CDR3 regions were amplified from genomic DNA by means of the immunoSEQ Assay, a bias-controlled multiplex PCR. Turning to the authors' computational methods: Nucleated cell counts per sample were estimated from amplification of reference gene primers within the assay. To quantify the absolute abundance of each unique TCRbeta CDR3 rearrangement, sequence reads were collapsed and filtered. For each sample, productive Simpson clonality was calculated by taking the square root of Simpson's diversity index across productive rearrangements. The table was pulled from immuneACCESS by TCRdb, which kept in-frame rearrangements only. Such tables lose some clones; where checked, under half of the loss comes from unresolved V genes, and the rest has no known cause. D and trimming come from the DNA, and the V and J calls and clone size come from that table. Present in this sample are under 200,000 clones, roughly 82% of which were seen just once. Clones ranked in the top ten supply approximately 7.8% of the sample.

With respect to this clone: The target of this receptor is not known. The sample holds no much larger clone one base away, and base qualities are not on file.

V and J lose 4 bases and 0 bases, and a span of 14 bases separates them. Reading from cysteine to phenylalanine, the CDR3 counts 17 amino acids. This entry keeps only the CDR3 DNA: 51 bases, framed from base 1. The germline V gene (reference sequence) supplies CDR1 SGHKS and CDR2 YYEKEE. The TCR sequence derives from a woman aged 60 to 75 with COVID-19, enrolled during active disease. The chain couples TRBV5-5 to TRBJ1-6; no D gene is confidently identified. Sequencing was carried out using peripheral blood. The CDR3 here reads CASSPTPTVSYNSPLHF. In nucleotide form, the sequence is TGTGCCAGCAGCCCAACGCCGACTGTCTCCTATAATTCACCCCTCCACTTT.